These T cell receptor beta chains were read from a single sample in a study of blood T cell repertoires in COVID-19. TCRdb's copy holds only in-frame clones and misses some; the assay was immunoSEQ multiplex PCR. The repertoire holds 430,000 or so clones, with around nine tenths as singletons. Sequenced sample: PBMCs or T cells enriched from blood (not recorded which). Source of these receptors: a woman aged 18-29 years who had been exposed to COVID-19. The CDR3 runs from the conserved cysteine through the conserved F or W. D genes are given only for firm matches. Clone size, where shown, is once, few, many, or a class for clones that have expanded.

>.|.|TRBJ2-7|TRBV19
TGTGCCAGTAGCCTTCGGGCGGGGGCGTCCTACGAGCAGTACTTC
CASSLRAGASYEQYF
>TRBD2|.|TRBJ2-3|TRBV19
TGTGCCAGTAGTATACTGGCGGGGGGCACAGATACGCAGTATTTT
CASSILAGGTDTQYF
>.|.|TRBJ2-1|TRBV10-1
TGCGCCAGCACCTTGACAGGACTTCCCTACAATGAGCAGTTCTTC
CASTLTGLPYNEQFF
>TRBD2|.|TRBJ2-3|TRBV2
TGTGCCAGCACCGAAGGGGTGGCGGGGGAGGTAGATACGCAGTATTTT
CASTEGVAGEVDTQYF
>.|.|TRBJ1-3|TRBV21-1
TGTGCCACCTCGACAGGGACAGGAAACACCATATATTTT
CATSTGTGNTIYF
>TRBD1|.|TRBJ2-2|TRBV7-9
TGTGCCGGCAGGACAGGGATTAACACCGGGGAGCTGTTTTTT
CAGRTGINTGELFF
>.|.|TRBJ1-4|TRBV5-4
TGTGCCAGCAGCTTGATCTCCCCAGGGTCTAATGAAAAACTGTTTTTT
CASSLISPGSNEKLFF
>TRBD2|few|TRBJ2-7|TRBV5-6
TGTGCCAGCAGCTTCGGGACTAGGGACGAGCAGTACTTC
CASSFGTRDEQYF
>TRBD1|.|TRBJ2-3|TRBV18
TGTGCCAGCTCGCCATTACAGGGGACAGATACGCAGTATTTT
CASSPLQGTDTQYF
>TRBD2|.|TRBJ2-2|TRBV7-6
TGTGCCAGCAGCTTAGTGGCGGGAGGCACCGGGGAGCTGTTTTTT
CASSLVAGGTGELFF
>TRBD1|.|TRBJ2-5|TRBV7-2
TGTGCCAGCAGCCCAGGCGTAGGGGGCAGAGAGACCCAGTACTTC
CASSPGVGGRETQYF
>TRBD2|.|TRBJ2-1|TRBV27
TGTGCCAGCAAACTTTTAGCGGGGGCCCACTACAATGAGCAGTTCTTC
CASKLLAGAHYNEQFF
>.|.|TRBJ2-7|TRBV5-4
TGTGCCAGCAGCTCCGCGACTAGTCTCTCTTACGAGCAGTACTTC
CASSSATSLSYEQYF
>.|.|TRBJ1-5|TRBV19
TGTGCCAGTAGTATAAAAGGGGGTTCGTCCATCACGCGGCCCCAGCATTTT
CASSIKGGSSITRPQHF
>TRBD2|once|TRBJ2-7|TRBV27
TGTGCCAGCAGTTTGGCCCCGGCGGGGGGGTGGTCCTACGAGCAGTACTTC
CASSLAPAGGWSYEQYF
>TRBD1|.|TRBJ2-5|TRBV10-3
TGTGCCATCAGTGATAGGGACAGGGAGGATCCGACCCAGTACTTC
CAISDRDREDPTQYF
>.|.|TRBJ1-2|TRBV7-9
TGTGCCAGCAAAAGGGGGACGGAGTATGGCTACACCTTC
CASKRGTEYGYTF
>TRBD1|.|TRBJ2-7|TRBV5-1
TGCGCCAGCAGCTTGGTTGGTAGTATGGCGGGACAGGGCTACGAGCAGTACTTC
CASSLVGSMAGQGYEQYF
>.|.|TRBJ1-1|TRBV2
TGTGCCAGCACCTCATCGAGGGCGGAATACACTGAAGCTTTCTTT
CASTSSRAEYTEAFF
>.|.|TRBJ1-1|TRBV6-5
TGTGCCAGCAGTTACGAGCGGGACTTGAACACTGAAGCTTTCTTT
CASSYERDLNTEAFF
>.|.|TRBJ1-3|TRBV7-2
TGTGCCAGCAGCCCATTTTCCGGGAATTCTGGAAACACCATATATTTT
CASSPFSGNSGNTIYF
>.|.|TRBJ2-3|TRBV7-2
TGTGCCAGCAGTTTCAGCGGGGATACGCAGTATTTT
CASSFSGDTQYF
>.|.|TRBJ2-3|TRBV7-9
TGTGCCAGCAGCTTCTCTGATACGCAGTATTTT
CASSFSDTQYF
>TRBD2|.|TRBJ2-3|TRBV7-8
TGTGCCAGCAGCTCCATCGCGGGAGTTGGGGGGGCAGATACGCAGTATTTT
CASSSIAGVGGADTQYF
>.|once|TRBJ1-4|TRBV7-6
TGTGCCAGCAGCTTATTTGGGGAAGGGGATAATGAAAAACTGTTTTTT
CASSLFGEGDNEKLFF
>.|.|TRBJ1-5|TRBV10-3
TGTGCCATCAGTGAGTCTGGCGACAGCCGGCATTTT
CAISESGDSRHF
>TRBD2|.|TRBJ2-5|TRBV28
TGTGCCAGCAGTTCGCTAGCGGGAGGTCTGGAGACCCAGTACTTC
CASSSLAGGLETQYF
>.|.|TRBJ2-7|TRBV1
TGCACCAGCAGCCAAGATAAGGGGGAAGAGCAGTACTTC
CTSSQDKGEEQYF
>TRBD2|.|TRBJ2-7|TRBV19
TGTGCCAGTAGTATAGCGCTAGCGGGAGACTACGAGCAGTACTTC
CASSIALAGDYEQYF
>.|few|TRBJ2-1|TRBV28
TGTGCCAGCATCAAGCGGAACTACAATGAGCAGTTCTTC
CASIKRNYNEQFF
>.|few|TRBJ2-2|TRBV4-2
TGTGCCAGCAGCCAGACTGGAGTGTCAACGAACACCGGGGAGCTGTTTTTT
CASSQTGVSTNTGELFF
>TRBD1|few|TRBJ2-7|TRBV28
TGTGCCAGCAGTTTATTGGGGACAGTCTACGAGCAGTACTTC
CASSLLGTVYEQYF
>TRBD2|.|TRBJ2-7|TRBV19
TGTGCCAGTAGTATGGGGCGGGAGAGGGAGCAGTACTTC
CASSMGREREQYF
>.|.|TRBJ1-1|TRBV3-1/TRBV3-2
TGTGCCAGCACCCAGACAGAGAACACTGAAGCTTTCTTT
CASTQTENTEAFF
>.|.|TRBJ1-6|TRBV4-3
TGCGCCAGCAGCCAAGATATTTGGCAAAACTATAATTCACCCCTCCACTTT
CASSQDIWQNYNSPLHF
>TRBD1|.|TRBJ2-7|TRBV19
TGTGCCAGTAGGGGACAGGGGGCCTACGAGCAGTACTTC
CASRGQGAYEQYF
>.|.|TRBJ1-2|TRBV6-2/TRBV6-3
TGTGCCAGCAGTTACTCCGTCCGCTATGGCTACACCTTC
CASSYSVRYGYTF
>TRBD1|.|TRBJ1-3|TRBV3-1/TRBV3-2
TGTGCCAGCAGCCCGGGACAGAGCTCTGGAAACACCATATATTTT
CASSPGQSSGNTIYF
>.|.|TRBJ1-1|TRBV18
TGTGCCAGCTCACCGTCCGGACACGGCACTGAAGCTTTCTTT
CASSPSGHGTEAFF
>.|.|TRBJ1-2|TRBV7-9
TGTGCCAGCAGCCACAGTTTCTATGGCTACACCTTC
CASSHSFYGYTF
>.|.|TRBJ2-1|TRBV21-1
TGTGCCAGCAGCAAAGCCGAAAACAGGCGGGATACCTACAATGAGCAGTTCTTC
CASSKAENRRDTYNEQFF
>TRBD2|.|TRBJ2-7|TRBV6-1
TGTGCCAGCAGTGAAGCGGGAGGGACCTACGAGCAGTACTTC
CASSEAGGTYEQYF
>TRBD2|.|TRBJ2-1|TRBV7-2
TGTGCCAGCAGCTTCGGAGCGGGGCGAATAGATGAGCAGTTCTTC
CASSFGAGRIDEQFF
>TRBD1|few|TRBJ1-1|TRBV9
TGTGCCAGCAGCGGACAGGGGATCGCTGAAGCTTTCTTT
CASSGQGIAEAFF
>TRBD2|.|TRBJ2-7|TRBV27
TGTGCCAGCAGTTCCCCGGGACTAGCGGGCTCCTACGAGCAGTACTTC
CASSSPGLAGSYEQYF
>TRBD1|.|TRBJ2-1|TRBV6-5
TGTGCCAGCAGAGAGACAGGGGTCAATGAGCAGTTCTTC
CASRETGVNEQFF